This TCR beta chain was recorded in a study of response to subunit inactivated influenza vaccine. Whole-study results and caveats: T cells newly recruited by each seasonal influenza vaccination are few, the authors suggested.

Using its own MiXCR run on the RT-PCR reads, TCRdb lists one record per CDR3 protein. The sample carries over 300,000 distinct CDR3 sequences, 21% recorded once. The count of this clonotype is one. Antigen specificity is unknown. The receptor was isolated from a man aged 50-75 years who received an inactivated influenza vaccine. This specimen was PBMCs from blood, taken about 19 months after vaccination.

CDR3 nucleotide sequence: TGTGCCAGCAGTTTTGACAGGGCTTACGAGCAGTACTTC. Translating it yields CASSFDRAYEQYF. The gene calls are TRBV12-3 or TRBV12-4 and TRBJ2-7; 7 positions agree with TRBD1. The length of the CDR3 is 13 residues. Trimming took 3 bases from V and 4 from J; bases not matched to a gene: 3.